The clone carrying this T cell receptor (beta chain) was counted many times. The sample is drawn from a study of T cells in Graves' hyperthyroidism and ophthalmopathy. Diagnosis of hyperthyroidism was new in patients aged 18 to 65, and its duration was under 2 months. The authors obtained PBMCs from roughly 10 ml of fresh peripheral blood. The CDR3 loop spans 15 amino acids. V was shortened by 3 bases and J by 6 bases, with 18 bases between the two germline ends. RNA transcripts were the template for amplifying TCR beta CDR3 regions. The HTBI primer set drove a first-round RT-PCR of the TCR CDR3. TCRdb analysed the multiplex PCR reads with MiXCR anew, one entry per CDR3 protein. The table has about 550,000 distinct CDR3 sequences, under 25% seen once.

The sample consisted of blood. The chain uses TRBV12-3 or TRBV12-4 and TRBJ2-7, with D perhaps assigned TRBD1 or TRBD2 (5 bases each). This TCR derives from a man between 18 and 29 years old with Graves' hyperthyroidism. The CDR3 sequence: CASSFLVGGPSEQYF. The CDR3 region has the DNA TGTGCCAGCAGTTTCCTGGTTGGGGGTCCGTCCGAGCAGTACTTC.